This T cell receptor (beta chain) was sequenced during a study of cytomegalovirus exposure and HLA in healthy donors. Study findings and constraints: For TCR beta chains, V- and J-gene trimming was later linked to a missense DCLRE1C variant.

On this clone itself: Its antigen is undetermined.

Researchers ran the PCR with 60 Vbeta and 13 Jbeta primers. Using immunoSEQ multiplex PCR, the repertoire was profiled, and TCRdb retains in-frame clones only, with some absent. The sample contains some 140,000 clones, 80% of which appear only once. The clonotype originates from a male donor in good health and CMV-seropositive. Sequences were obtained from PBMCs.

The CDR3 spells CASSLRPGADTGELFF. CDR3 DNA sequence: TGTGCCAGCAGCCTTCGACCGGGAGCAGACACCGGGGAGCTGTTTTTT. The rearrangement links TRBV14 to TRBJ2-2, with D possibly matching TRBD2 (6 bases). Germline loops: CDR1 SGHDN, CDR2 FVKESK. The V gene lost 4 bases and the J gene lost 3 bases, with 15 bases spanning the gap. CDR3 size: 16 residues. Drawing the rest from reference TRBV14 and TRBJ2-2, the complete variable domain is EAGVTQFPSHSVIEKGQTVTLRCDPISGHDNLYWYRRVMGKEIKFLLHFVKESKQDESGMPNNRFLAERTGGTYSTLKVQPAELEDSGVYFCASSLRPGADTGELFFGEGSRLTVL.